This TCR beta chain was found in a study of blood T cell repertoires in COVID-19. Study-wide background: Donors in the United States, Italy and Spain gave samples during acute or convalescent COVID-19.

Authors' analysis steps: Amplification with reference gene primers provided the estimates of nucleated cell counts. Sequenced by immunoSEQ multiplex PCR; TCRdb stores in-frame clones only, minus some. The V and J calls and clone size were taken over from that table, and D and trimming were inferred from the DNA. The data show around 84,000 clones, around 90% seen once. The CDR3 spans 15 residues. Trimming removed 4 bases at V and 8 bases at J, with 19 bases between. Germline V gene sequence: CDR1 SGHKS, CDR2 YYEKEE (reference sequence). The specimen was peripheral blood. This receptor was identified in a man between 45 and 60 years old with active COVID-19. V usage is TRBV5-5 and J usage is TRBJ1-3; tentatively, D is TRBD1 (5 bases). In DNA form, the CDR3 reads TGTGCCAGCAGCCCGGGATTTCGGGGGTTGGACACCATATATTTT. Residues: CASSPGFRGLDTIYF.